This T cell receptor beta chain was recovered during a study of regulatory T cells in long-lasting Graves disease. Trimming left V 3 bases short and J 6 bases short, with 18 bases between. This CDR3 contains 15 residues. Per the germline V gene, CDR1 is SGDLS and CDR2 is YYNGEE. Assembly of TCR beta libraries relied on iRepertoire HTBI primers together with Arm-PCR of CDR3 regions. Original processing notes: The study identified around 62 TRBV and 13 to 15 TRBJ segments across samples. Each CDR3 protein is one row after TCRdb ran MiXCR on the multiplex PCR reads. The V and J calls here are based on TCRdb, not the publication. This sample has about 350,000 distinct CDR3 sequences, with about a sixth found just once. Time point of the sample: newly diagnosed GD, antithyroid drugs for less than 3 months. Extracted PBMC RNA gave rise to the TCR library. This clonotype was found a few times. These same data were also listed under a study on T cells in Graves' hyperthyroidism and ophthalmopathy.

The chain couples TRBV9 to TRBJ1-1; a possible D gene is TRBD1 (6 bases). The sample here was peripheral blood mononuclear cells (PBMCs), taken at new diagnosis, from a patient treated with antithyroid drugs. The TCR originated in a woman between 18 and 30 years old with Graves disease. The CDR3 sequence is CASSGPDRPGSEAFF. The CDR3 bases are TGTGCCAGCAGCGGACCTGACAGGCCCGGCTCTGAAGCTTTCTTT.